This TCR beta chain was found in a study of T cells in women clearing cervical HPV infection. Study context: Case blood was drawn a median about 160 days after lesion detection.

The CDR3 sequence is 14 residues long. Germline CDR1 and CDR2: LNHDA and SQIVND (reference sequence). V gave up 7 bases and J gave up 8 bases; unmatched junction bases: 7. Clones were read by immunoSEQ multiplex PCR, and TCRdb kept only the in-frame ones, dropping some. The sample's table shows around 30,000 clones. With respect to this clone: Sequencing ends 3 residues short of the CDR3 end; the germline J gene provides the rest.

The TCR comes from a woman aged 18 to 69 with a cervical HPV16 infection that either progressed to CIN3+ or cleared (not recorded which). V and J are TRBV19 and TRBJ1-5, with 11 bases matching TRBD1. Input material: blood buffy coat. The CDR3 sequence is CASNSGTGGKPQHF. Incomplete CDR3 DNA: TGTGCCAGTAACTCCGGGACAGGGGGTAAGCCC.